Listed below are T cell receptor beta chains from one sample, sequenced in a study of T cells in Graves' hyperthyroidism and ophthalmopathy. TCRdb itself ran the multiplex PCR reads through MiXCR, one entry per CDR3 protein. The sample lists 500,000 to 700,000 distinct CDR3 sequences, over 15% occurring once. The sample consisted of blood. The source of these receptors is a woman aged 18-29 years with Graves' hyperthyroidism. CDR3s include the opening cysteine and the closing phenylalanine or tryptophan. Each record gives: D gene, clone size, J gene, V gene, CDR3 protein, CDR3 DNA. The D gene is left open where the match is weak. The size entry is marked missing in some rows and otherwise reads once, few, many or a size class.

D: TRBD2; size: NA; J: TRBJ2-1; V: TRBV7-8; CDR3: CASSLFSGSSYNEQFF; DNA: TGTGCCAGCAGCTTATTTAGCGGGAGCTCCTACAATGAGCAGTTCTTC
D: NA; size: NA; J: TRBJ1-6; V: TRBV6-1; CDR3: CASSAGTPHNSPLHF; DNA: TGTGCCAGCAGCGCCGGGACTCCTCATAATTCACCCCTCCACTTT
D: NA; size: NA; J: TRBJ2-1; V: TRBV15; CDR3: CATSRDQDSYNEQFF; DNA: TGTGCCACCAGCAGAGATCAGGACTCATACAATGAGCAGTTCTTC
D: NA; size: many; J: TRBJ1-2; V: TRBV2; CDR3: CASRPRSSYGYTF; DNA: TGTGCCAGCAGACCCAGGTCCTCCTATGGCTACACCTTC
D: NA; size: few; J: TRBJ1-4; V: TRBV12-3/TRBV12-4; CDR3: CASSHNEKLFF; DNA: TGTGCCAGCAGTCATAATGAAAAACTGTTTTTT
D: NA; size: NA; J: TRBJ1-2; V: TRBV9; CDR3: CASSVVPGGGVNYGYTF; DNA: TGTGCCAGCAGCGTAGTCCCGGGCGGAGGGGTTAACTATGGCTACACCTTC
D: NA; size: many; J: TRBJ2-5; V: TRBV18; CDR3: CASSRAPFEEETQYF; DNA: TGTGCCAGCTCACGTGCCCCTTTTGAGGAAGAGACCCAGTACTTC
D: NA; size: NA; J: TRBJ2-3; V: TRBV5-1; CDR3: CASSPETILTDTQYF; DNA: TGCGCCAGCAGCCCGGAGACTATCTTGACAGATACGCAGTATTTT
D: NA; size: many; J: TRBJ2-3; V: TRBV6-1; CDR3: CASSPTDGADTQYF; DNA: TGTGCCAGCAGTCCCACCGACGGGGCAGATACGCAGTATTTT
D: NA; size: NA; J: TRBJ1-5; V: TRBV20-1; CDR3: CSAKGPGVDQPQHF; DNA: TGCAGTGCTAAGGGACCGGGAGTAGATCAGCCCCAGCATTTT
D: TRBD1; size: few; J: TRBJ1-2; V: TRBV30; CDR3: CAWSRGEGGYTF; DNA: TGTGCCTGGTCCAGGGGGGAAGGCGGCTACACCTTC
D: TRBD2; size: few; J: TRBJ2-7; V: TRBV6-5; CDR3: CASSYNRPGLGLDYEQYF; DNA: TGTGCCAGCAGTTACAATCGGCCAGGGCTGGGACTAGATTACGAGCAGTACTTC
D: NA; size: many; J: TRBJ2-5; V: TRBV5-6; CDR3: CASSSPEGESETQYF; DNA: TGTGCCAGCAGCTCGCCCGAGGGGGAATCGGAGACCCAGTACTTC
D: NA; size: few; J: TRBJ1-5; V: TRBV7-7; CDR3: CASSLNENQPQHF; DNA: TGTGCTAGCAGCTTAAATGAGAATCAGCCCCAGCATTTT
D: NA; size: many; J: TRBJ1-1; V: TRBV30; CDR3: CAWSLPFWQSNTEAFF; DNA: TGTGCCTGGAGCCTCCCGTTTTGGCAATCGAACACTGAAGCTTTCTTT
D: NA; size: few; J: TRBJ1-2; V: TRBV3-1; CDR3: CASSYVGTGPYGYTF; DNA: TGTGCCAGCAGCTACGTTGGTACAGGGCCCTATGGCTACACCTTC
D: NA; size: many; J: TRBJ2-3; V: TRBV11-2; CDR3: CASSLDTVTDTQYF; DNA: TGTGCCAGCAGCTTAGATACAGTGACAGATACGCAGTATTTT
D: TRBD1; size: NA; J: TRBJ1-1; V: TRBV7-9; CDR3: CASSLDRGLPNTEAFF; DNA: TGTGCCAGCAGCTTAGACAGGGGGCTGCCCAACACTGAAGCTTTCTTT
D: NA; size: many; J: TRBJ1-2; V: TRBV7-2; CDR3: CASSLISGDGYTF; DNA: TGTGCCAGCAGCTTAATTTCAGGGGATGGCTACACCTTC
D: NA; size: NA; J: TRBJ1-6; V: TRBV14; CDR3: CASSLDGTTFYNSPLHF; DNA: TGTGCCAGCAGCCTCGACGGGACAACGTTCTATAATTCACCCCTCCACTTT
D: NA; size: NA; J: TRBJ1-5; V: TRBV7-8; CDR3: CASSLAPWSSNQPQHF; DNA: TGTGCCAGCAGCTTAGCGCCGTGGAGCTCCAATCAGCCCCAGCATTTT
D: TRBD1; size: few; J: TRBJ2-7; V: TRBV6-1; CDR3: CASSPGGQGIGAYEQYF; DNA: TGTGCCAGCAGCCCTGGGGGACAGGGGATTGGAGCCTACGAGCAGTACTTC
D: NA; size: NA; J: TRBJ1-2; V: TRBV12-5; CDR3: CASGSSRAFGYTF; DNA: TGTGCTAGTGGCTCTAGTAGGGCCTTCGGCTACACCTTC
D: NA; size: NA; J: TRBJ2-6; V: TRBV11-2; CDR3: CASSLEPGPRSGANVLTF; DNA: TGTGCCAGCAGCCTAGAACCGGGACCGCGATCTGGGGCCAACGTCCTGACTTTC
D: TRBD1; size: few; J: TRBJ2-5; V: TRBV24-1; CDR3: CATSEAGTGRQETQYF; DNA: TGTGCCACCAGTGAGGCCGGGACAGGAAGACAAGAGACCCAGTACTTC
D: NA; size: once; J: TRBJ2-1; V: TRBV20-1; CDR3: CSAFRTGGEQFF; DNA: TGCAGTGCTTTTAGGACCGGGGGCGAGCAGTTCTTC
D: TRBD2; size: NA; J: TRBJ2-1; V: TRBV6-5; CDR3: CASRPSLAGETSYNEQFF; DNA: TGTGCCAGCAGACCCTCACTAGCGGGAGAAACTTCCTACAATGAGCAGTTCTTC
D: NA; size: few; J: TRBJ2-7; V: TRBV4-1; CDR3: CASSQAPGTSIYEQYF; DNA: TGCGCCAGCAGCCAAGCTCCCGGGACTTCGATATACGAGCAGTACTTC
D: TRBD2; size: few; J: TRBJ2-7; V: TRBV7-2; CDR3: CASSFLAGGDYEQYF; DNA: TGTGCCAGCAGCTTCCTAGCGGGGGGTGACTACGAGCAGTACTTC
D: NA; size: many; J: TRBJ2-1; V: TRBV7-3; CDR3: CASSLGTGGRSNEQFF; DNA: TGTGCCAGCAGCTTAGGTACCGGGGGTAGGTCCAATGAGCAGTTCTTC
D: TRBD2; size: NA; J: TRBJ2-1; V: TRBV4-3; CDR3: CASSQDLGSGGPIRNEQFF; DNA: TGCGCCAGCAGCCAAGATCTGGGTTCGGGGGGGCCAATACGGAATGAGCAGTTCTTC
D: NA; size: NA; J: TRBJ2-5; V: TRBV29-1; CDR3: CSVLPGEETQYF; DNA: TGCAGCGTCCTGCCTGGGGAAGAGACCCAGTACTTC
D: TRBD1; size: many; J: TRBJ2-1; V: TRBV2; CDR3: CASSDSFLAPGTGNNEQFF; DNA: TGTGCCAGCAGTGATTCGTTTCTAGCGCCCGGGACAGGTAACAATGAGCAGTTCTTC
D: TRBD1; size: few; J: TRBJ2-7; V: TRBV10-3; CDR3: CAISDWTGEYEQYF; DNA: TGTGCCATCAGTGATTGGACAGGGGAATACGAGCAGTACTTC
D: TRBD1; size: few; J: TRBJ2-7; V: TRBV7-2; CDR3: CASSFDRAKSYEQYF; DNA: TGTGCCAGCAGCTTCGACAGGGCGAAGTCCTACGAGCAGTACTTC
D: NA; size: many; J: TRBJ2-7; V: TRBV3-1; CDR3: CASSQSFDMNSYEQYF; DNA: TGTGCCAGCAGCCAAAGCTTTGACATGAACTCCTACGAGCAGTACTTC
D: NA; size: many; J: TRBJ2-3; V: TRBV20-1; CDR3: CSARGNRADTQYF; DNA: TGCAGTGCTAGAGGAAACAGGGCAGATACGCAGTATTTT
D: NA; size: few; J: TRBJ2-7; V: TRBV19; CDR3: CASSIGGDATYEQYF; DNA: TGTGCCAGTAGTATAGGGGGGGACGCCACCTACGAGCAGTACTTC
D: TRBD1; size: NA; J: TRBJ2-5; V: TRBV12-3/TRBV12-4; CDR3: CASSTGTGPFYF; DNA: TGTGCCAGCAGTACCGGGACAGGGCCTTTCTACTTC
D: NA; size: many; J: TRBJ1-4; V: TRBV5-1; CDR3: CASSLVAGRNEKLFF; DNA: TGCGCCAGCAGCTTGGTGGCAGGGCGGAATGAAAAACTGTTTTTT
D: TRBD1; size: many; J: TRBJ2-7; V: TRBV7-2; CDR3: CASSSDRVRSYEQYF; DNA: TGTGCCAGCAGCTCCGACAGGGTACGGTCCTACGAGCAGTACTTC
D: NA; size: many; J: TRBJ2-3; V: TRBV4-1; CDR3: CASSQDTSTDTQYF; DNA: TGCGCCAGCAGCCAAGACACTAGCACAGATACGCAGTATTTT
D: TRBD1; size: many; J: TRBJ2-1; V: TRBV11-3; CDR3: CASSLAHRDRGNEQFF; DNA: TGTGCCAGCAGCTTAGCCCACCGGGACAGGGGTAATGAGCAGTTCTTC
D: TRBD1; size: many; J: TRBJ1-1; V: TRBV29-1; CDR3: CSVEWDRGRTEAFF; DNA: TGCAGCGTTGAATGGGACAGGGGGAGGACTGAAGCTTTCTTT
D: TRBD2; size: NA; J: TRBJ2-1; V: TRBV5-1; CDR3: CASSWSGTSGYNEQFF; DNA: TGCGCCAGCAGCTGGTCCGGGACTAGCGGCTACAATGAGCAGTTCTTC
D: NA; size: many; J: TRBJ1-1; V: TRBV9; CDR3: CASSNGGRNTEAFF; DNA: TGTGCCAGCAGCAACGGGGGAAGGAACACTGAAGCTTTCTTT
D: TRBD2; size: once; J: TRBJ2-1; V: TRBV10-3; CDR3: CAISSGTSGKDNEQFF; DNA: TGTGCCATCAGTTCCGGGACTAGCGGGAAGGACAATGAGCAGTTCTTC
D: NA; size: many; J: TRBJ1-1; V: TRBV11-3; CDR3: CASRPLTANTEAFF; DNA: TGTGCCAGCAGACCATTGACAGCGAACACTGAAGCTTTCTTT
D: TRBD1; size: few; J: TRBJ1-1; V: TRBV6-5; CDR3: CASSYGTGSNTEAFF; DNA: TGTGCCAGCAGTTACGGGACAGGGTCGAACACTGAAGCTTTCTTT
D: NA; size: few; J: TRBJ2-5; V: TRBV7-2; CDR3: CASLKSRAETQYF; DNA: TGTGCCAGCCTAAAGTCCCGGGCAGAGACCCAGTACTTC
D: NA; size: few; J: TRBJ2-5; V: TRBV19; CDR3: CASATGYMETQYF; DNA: TGTGCCAGTGCTACGGGGTACATGGAGACCCAGTACTTC
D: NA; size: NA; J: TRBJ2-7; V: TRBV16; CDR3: CASSQSGRAEQYF; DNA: TGTGCCAGCAGCCAATCGGGCAGGGCCGAGCAGTACTTC
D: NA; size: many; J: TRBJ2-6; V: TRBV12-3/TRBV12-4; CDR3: CASSLTSGANVLTF; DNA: TGTGCCAGCAGTTTAACCTCTGGGGCCAACGTCCTGACTTTC
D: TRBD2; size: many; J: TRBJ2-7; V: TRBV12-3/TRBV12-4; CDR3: CASSDRWGGSYEQYF; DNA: TGTGCCAGCAGTGATCGGTGGGGGGGCTCCTACGAGCAGTACTTC
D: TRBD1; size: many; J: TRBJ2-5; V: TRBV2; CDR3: CASSPGDRGETQYF; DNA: TGTGCCAGCAGTCCCGGGGACAGGGGAGAGACCCAGTACTTC